This T cell receptor beta chain was retrieved from a study of OX40 agonist ivuxolimab in advanced cancers. Note on this clone: What it binds is not known.

Trimming took 5 bases from V and 2 from J, leaving 12 bases between them. The CDR3 runs 14 residues. Germline V gene data show CDR1 as MDHEN and CDR2 as SYDVKM. Clones were sequenced by immunoSEQ multiplex PCR, and TCRdb holds only the in-frame ones, with some missing. The table includes about 110,000 clones, 75% to 95% detected once. Study-wide points: Both blood CD4+ and CD8+ T cells showed clonal growth by week 6 at 0.1 to 3.0 mg/kg.

The chain is built from TRBV28 and TRBJ1-2, with TRBD1 as a possible D gene (6 bases). This clonotype was obtained from an adult with an advanced solid tumor such as melanoma, head and neck, liver or kidney cancer. This sample comprised CD4+ or CD8+ T cells sorted from blood, obtained in a trial of the OX40 agonist ivuxolimab. The CDR3 region is CASSIQGPNYGYTF. CDR3 sequence (DNA): TGTGCCAGCAGTATACAGGGACCCAACTATGGCTACACCTTC.